One and the same sample provided the 8 T cell receptor beta chains below, sequenced in a study of T cells in Graves' hyperthyroidism and ophthalmopathy. Amplification targeted TCR beta CDR3 regions from RNA transcripts. Primed by the HTBI set, a first-round RT-PCR was run on the TCR CDR3. Via MiXCR, TCRdb re-called the multiplex PCR reads, giving one row per CDR3 protein. The sample has fewer than 850,000 distinct CDR3 sequences; 17% are singletons. What was sequenced was blood. The receptors were gathered from a man between 50 and 59 years old with Graves' hyperthyroidism.

This clonotype was counted between two and nine times. This sequence joins TRBV28 and TRBJ2-1, with 12 positions matching TRBD2. J gave up 12 bases and V 5 bases, and 11 bases lay outside the gene matches. CDR1 is MDHEN and CDR2 is SYDVKM in the germline V gene. There are 15 residues in the CDR3. The CDR3 sequence is CASSPGTSGLYWQFF. CDR3 coding DNA: TGTGCCAGCAGTCCCGGGACTAGCGGGCTTTATTGGCAGTTCTTC.

In this sample, this clonotype turned up a few times. The chain links TRBV5-1 to TRBJ1-1; 7 bases are shared with TRBD1. This CDR3 contains 17 residues. Germline trimming cut 4 bases from V and 0 bases from J; bases unmatched to any gene: 12. Per the germline V gene, CDR1 is SGHRS and CDR2 is YFSETQ. The CDR3 nucleotides are TGCGCCAGCAGCCTTCAGCGGGACAGCCTCATGAACACTGAAGCTTTCTTT. This sequence encodes CASSLQRDSLMNTEAFF.

This clonotype was observed many times. This sequence joins TRBV24-1 and TRBJ2-2; no reliable D call. The CDR3 consists of 15 residues. The V end was cut by 1 base, the J end by 2 bases, with 7 bases between. Germline CDR1 reads KGHDR; CDR2 reads SFDVKD. The CDR3 nucleotides read TGTGCCACCAGTGATTTCACAGCCAACACCGGGGAGCTGTTTTTT. Translating it yields CATSDFTANTGELFF.

As DNA, the CDR3 is TGCGCCAGCAGCCCTAGAAGGGACGGGGCGATCAATGAGCAGTTCTTC. Its translation: CASSPRRDGAINEQFF. The gene calls are TRBV4-1 and TRBJ2-1; possibly TRBD1 or TRBD2 for D (5 bases each). Germline V gene data show CDR1 as MGHRA and CDR2 as YSYEKL. The CDR3 length is 16 residues. Trimming left V 4 bases short and J 6 bases short, with 19 bases between.

This clonotype has ten or more counts. The chain employs TRBV12-3 or TRBV12-4 and TRBJ1-2, with D perhaps matching TRBD1 (5 bases). The ends were cut back, 3 bases at V and 3 bases at J, with 14 bases in the middle. The CDR3 is 15 amino acids. CDR3 nucleotide sequence: TGTGCCAGCAGTTTGAGTCCGGGGCGGGACTATGGCTACACCTTC. Amino acid sequence: CASSLSPGRDYGYTF.

The chain recombines TRBV4-3 with TRBJ1-2; maybe TRBD1 (5 bases). In germline, CDR1 is LGHNA, CDR2 YSLEER. V was cut by 0 bases and J by 5 bases, with 16 bases left in between. The CDR3 covers 16 residues. DNA of the CDR3: TGCGCCAGCAGCCAAGAGGCGGGACCGGCCGAGTATGGCTACACCTTC. Protein product: CASSQEAGPAEYGYTF.

This clonotype was seen more than once but under ten times. The chain has TRBV19 and TRBJ1-5; 12 nucleotides agree with TRBD1. V shed 5 bases and J 6 bases; nucleotides not matched to a gene: 8. The CDR3 covers 16 residues. Germline CDR1 and CDR2: LNHDA and SQIVND (reference sequence). The CDR3 DNA reads as TGTGCCAGTAGTTGGGGACAGGGGGCTTTAGGTCAGCCCCAGCATTTT. Its translation is CASSWGQGALGQPQHF.

This clonotype was recorded many times. The chain uses TRBV27 and TRBJ2-7, with TRBD1 matching 7 bases. The CDR3 is 17 amino acids. The V and J ends lost 4 bases and 3 bases, in that order; junction bases with no gene match: 15. Germline V gives CDR1 MNHEY, CDR2 SMNVEV (reference sequence). CDR3 amino acids: CASSYGVRTGRIYEQYF. The CDR3 DNA is TGTGCCAGCAGTTACGGGGTCAGGACAGGCCGTATCTACGAGCAGTACTTC.